The source of this TCR beta chain is a study of shared clonotypes between healthy human individuals. General study findings and limits: Naive subsets usually exceeded memory subsets in estimated richness. Sequencing depth was predicted to influence how clonotypes are shared among donors.

Donors were healthy HIV-negative adults without recent acute infections or vaccinations. CD8 memory comprised CD45RO+ plus CCR7-negative CD45RA+ TemRA cells. Some clones are missing from TCRdb's copy, which holds only in-frame ones; the method was immunoSEQ multiplex PCR. The top ten hold approximately 25% of the sample, which has about 110,000 clones, over 65% seen once. On this clone: Its antigen remains unidentified.

V dropped 1 base and J dropped 0 bases, with 10 bases sitting between them. The CDR3 consists of 16 residues. From germline, CDR1 is SGHVS and CDR2 FQNEAQ. The V and J genes are TRBV7-8 and TRBJ1-5; D unresolved. This receptor was obtained from a woman in her 30s in good health. Material for sequencing was memory CD8+ T cells sorted from blood. Subset in this sample: CD45RO+ cells pooled with CCR7-negative TemRA cells. CDR3 nucleotide sequence: TGTGCCAGCAGCTTAGTAGGGAGATATAGCAATCAGCCCCAGCATTTT. Its translation: CASSLVGRYSNQPQHF. The full variable domain, in which reference TRBV7-8 and TRBJ1-5 provide the parts outside the CDR3, is GAGVSQSPRYKVAKRGQDVALRCDPISGHVSLFWYQQALGQGPEFLTYFQNEAQLDKSGLPSDRFFAERPEGSVSTLKIQRTQQEDSAVYLCASSLVGRYSNQPQHFGDGTRLSIL.